These 9 T cell receptor beta chains came from one sample sequenced in a study of shared clonotypes between healthy human individuals. Generated by immunoSEQ multiplex PCR, the TCRdb table keeps only in-frame clones and is missing some. Altogether a few million clones are present, about 90% being singletons, with the ten largest covering approximately 0.4%. Sequencing was carried out using naive CD4+ T cells from PBMCs. Subset denoted: CD45RA+ positively selected. The source of these receptors is a man between 18 and 29 years old in good health. Some clones in this sample may be carry-over from other donors' samples.

This chain joins TRBV19 and TRBJ1-1; D unclear. V was cut by 5 bases and J by 1 base, with 8 bases left in between. The CDR3 spans 13 residues. The V gene's germline CDR1 is LNHDA and CDR2 SQIVND (reference sequence). The CDR3, as DNA: TGTGCCAGTAGTCCCGGAGCGAACACTGAAGCTTTCTTT. Translating gives CASSPGANTEAFF. Together with reference TRBV19 and TRBJ1-1, the CDR3 gives the full variable domain: DGGITQSPKYLFRKEGQNVTLSCEQNLNHDAMYWYRQDPGQGLRLIYYSQIVNDFQKGDIAEGYSVSREKKESFPLTVTSAQKNPTAFYLCASSPGANTEAFFGQGTRLTVV.

The gene calls are TRBV5-1 and TRBJ1-1, with 7 bases matching TRBD1. CDR3 length equals 14 residues. V dropped 4 bases and J dropped 4; count of bases not matched to a gene: 7. Germline-derived CDR1 and CDR2 are SGHRS and YFSETQ. CDR3 residues: CASSATGVGTEAFF. DNA of the CDR3: TGCGCCAGCAGCGCAACAGGGGTAGGCACTGAAGCTTTCTTT.

The chain employs TRBV4-1 and TRBJ1-2, with a tentative D call TRBD1 (5 bases). V was pared by 3 bases and J by 4 bases, with 15 bases between. CDR1 MGHRA and CDR2 YSYEKL come from the germline V gene. This CDR3 comprises 15 residues. Here the CDR3 DNA reads TGCGCCAGCAGCCACCTGGCCGACAGCCGCTATGGCTACACCTTC. Translation gives CASSHLADSRYGYTF.

The chain joins TRBV7-3 to TRBJ2-3; 7 bases line up with TRBD2. The CDR3 contains 17 residues. V dropped 3 bases and J dropped 4; count of bases not matched to a gene: 13. Germline V gene data show CDR1 as SGHTA and CDR2 as FQGTGA. CDR3 protein: CASSFSGGLQYPDTQYF. The DNA of the CDR3 is TGTGCCAGCAGCTTCTCCGGGGGACTACAGTACCCAGATACGCAGTATTTT.

This clone was observed a single time. V is TRBV11-2 and J is TRBJ2-7, with 7 bases matching TRBD1. V trimming: 4 bases; J trimming: 4 bases; junction bases outside the gene matches: 10. Per germline, CDR1 SGHAT and CDR2 FQNNGV. This CDR3 has 15 residues. CDR3 sequence (DNA): TGTGCCAGCAGCTCCGAGACAGGGTTTAATTACGAGCAGTACTTC. Its translation: CASSSETGFNYEQYF. The entire variable domain, with the rest obtained from reference TRBV11-2 and TRBJ2-7, is as follows: EAGVAQSPRYKIIEKRQSVAFWCNPISGHATLYWYQQILGQGPKLLIQFQNNGVVDDSQLPKDRFSAERLKGVDSTLKIQPAKLEDSAVYLCASSSETGFNYEQYFGPGTRLTVT.

This chain connects TRBV7-2 to TRBJ2-2; 12 bases agree with TRBD2. Germline loops: CDR1 SGHTA, CDR2 FQGNSA. The V gene end was trimmed by 5 bases and the J gene end by 4 bases; junction bases not matched to a gene: 5. This CDR3 spans 16 amino acids. The CDR3 nucleotides are TGTGCCAGCAGCACTCCGGGACTAGCGGGCACCGGGGAGCTGTTTTTT. Residues: CASSTPGLAGTGELFF.

V gene TRBV4-1 combines with J gene TRBJ1-6; D remains ambiguous. Germline V lookup: CDR1 MGHRA, CDR2 YSYEKL. Trimming pared 6 bases from V and 7 bases from J, leaving 7 bases between. This CDR3 is built from 12 residues. The CDR3 protein is CASSLANSPLHF. The CDR3 coding sequence is TGCGCCAGCAGTCTAGCAAATTCACCCCTCCACTTT.

The CDR3 here is CASSGDGGDQPQHF. The CDR3 coding sequence is TGCGCCAGCAGCGGGGACGGTGGGGATCAGCCCCAGCATTTT. The gene calls are TRBV5-1 and TRBJ1-5, with D maybe TRBD1 (5 bases). Germline CDR1 SGHRS, CDR2 YFSETQ. V dropped 4 bases and J dropped 5 bases, with 13 bases sitting between them. The CDR3 contains 14 residues.

V and J are TRBV28 and TRBJ2-2; D gene ambiguous. V was cut by 3 bases and J by 2 bases, with 13 bases left in between. Germline V gene data show CDR1 as MDHEN and CDR2 as SYDVKM. The length of the CDR3 is 16 residues. The DNA for the CDR3 is TGTGCCAGCAGTTTTATGGGTCGCAGAAACACCGGGGAGCTGTTTTTT. This encodes CASSFMGRRNTGELFF.